The present TCR beta chain was sequenced within a study of blood T cell repertoires in COVID-19. Produced via immunoSEQ multiplex PCR; TCRdb's table is partial and in-frame only. The sample has about 250,000 clones; about 86% are singletons. Trimming shortened V by 1 base and J by 9 bases, and 16 bases separated the two germline ends. The CDR3 totals 14 residues. The germline V gene encodes CDR1 LGHDT and CDR2 YNNKEL (reference sequence). Sequencing input: peripheral blood. The chain recombines TRBV3-1 (or the pseudogene TRBV3-2) with TRBJ2-7, with TRBD1 as a possible D gene (6 bases). This clonotype was obtained from a person aged 65 to 79 with COVID-19, enrolled during active disease. This CDR3 is CASSQGLGARGQYF. The DNA for the CDR3 is TGTGCCAGCAGCCAAGGATTGGGGGCTAGGGGGCAGTACTTC.